This record concerns one T cell receptor (beta chain) sequence. The junction differs from germline at one of its ends, possibly a read error. The source of the sample is a study of quantifying T cell responses using KT2 cells. Study background: TCR alpha and beta constant-region primers primed reverse transcription of RNA.

A single-stranded UMI oligo with SP2 sequence was ligated to cDNA 3' ends. An equimolar mix of RC1.1 and RC1.2 primed the beta chain across TRBC1 and TRBC2. Starting with the second PCR, alpha and beta TCR chains went through separate processing. TCRdb fed the UMI-ligation and nested PCR reads into MiXCR, producing one record per CDR3 protein. The table lists 45,000 to 65,000 distinct CDR3 sequences, 9% to 15% of them singletons, with around 9.9% in the top ten. The CDR3 totals 14 residues. Germline V gene lookup returns CDR1 SGHAT and CDR2 FQNNGV. This chain links TRBV11-2 with TRBJ2-6, with D perhaps TRBD2 (5 bases). Material: PBMCs spiked with cells of the T cell clone KT2. The receptor was isolated from a human donor. CDR3 sequence reads: CASSLVSGDNVLTF. Here the CDR3 DNA reads TGTGCCAGCAGCTTAGTTTCCGGGGACAACGTCCTGACTTTC.